Given below is one TCR beta chain in context. The sample comes from a study of T cell changes during pregnancy in multiple sclerosis. Using immunoSEQ multiplex PCR, the repertoire was profiled, and TCRdb retains in-frame clones only, with some absent. The sample records just over 30,000 clones, about 91% being singletons. CDR1 and CDR2 from the germline V gene are MNHEY and SVGAGI. The CDR3 totals 15 residues. Germline trimming cut 6 bases from V and 3 bases from J; bases unmatched to any gene: 8. This clonotype was sampled from a female donor with multiple sclerosis, enrolled in a pregnancy study. The sequenced sample was CD8+ T cells from peripheral blood mononuclear cells, obtained in the second trimester of pregnancy. The V call is TRBV6-5, the J call TRBJ1-1; 9 nucleotides align to TRBD1. The CDR3 region has the DNA TGTGCCAGCAGGCGGCCGGGACAGGGAGACACTGAAGCTTTCTTT. As protein: CASRRPGQGDTEAFF.